These 32 T cell receptor beta chains share one sample of origin, sequenced in a study of blood T cells in healthy people across ages. For the second PCR, which ran for about 6 to 11 cycles, a sample-barcoded 5' primer and a J-beta primer mix were used. TCRdb passed the 5' RACE reads through MiXCR, listing each CDR3 protein once. The table has 1.8 million or so distinct CDR3 sequences, roughly two fifths seen once. The sample was blood. These receptors all come from a human donor in good health.

The V and J genes are TRBV24-1 and TRBJ2-1; D remains unclear. Trimming pared 6 bases from V and 8 bases from J, leaving 10 bases between. Germline V gives CDR1 KGHDR, CDR2 SFDVKD. The CDR3 is 12 residues long. CDR3 loop: CATSPLGDEQFF. The CDR3 DNA follows: TGTGCCACCAGTCCCCTAGGCGATGAGCAGTTCTTC.

This clonotype has only a few counts. The chain recombines TRBV9 with TRBJ2-5, with D perhaps TRBD1 (6 bases). This CDR3 region has 15 residues. Trimming pared 4 bases from V and 2 bases from J, leaving 15 bases between. Germline V gene sequence: CDR1 SGDLS, CDR2 YYNGEE. CDR3 DNA: TGTGCCAGCAGCAGAGGGGGACCCCAGCAAGAGACCCAGTACTTC. It yields the protein CASSRGGPQQETQYF.

This sequence joins TRBV27 and TRBJ1-2; D gene uncertain. V shed 2 bases and J shed 5 bases, with 21 bases lying between them. The length of the CDR3 is 17 residues. Germline CDR1 is MNHEY and CDR2 is SMNVEV (reference sequence). The CDR3 loop is CASSLGETQGLWYGYTF. Written as DNA, the CDR3 is TGTGCCAGCAGTTTAGGGGAGACTCAAGGGCTTTGGTATGGCTACACCTTC.

Here the CDR3 reads CASSDREYGYTF. DNA of the CDR3: TGTGCCAGCAGCGACAGGGAATACGGCTACACCTTC. The rearrangement links TRBV12-3 or TRBV12-4 to TRBJ1-2; 7 bases align to TRBD1. The CDR3 contains 12 residues. The V segment lost 6 bases and the J segment 8 bases; nucleotides outside the gene matches: 6.

This clonotype was counted only a few times. The chain combines TRBV4-1 with TRBJ2-7; the D is unclear. This CDR3 comprises 13 residues. The germline V gene has CDR1 MGHRA and CDR2 YSYEKL. Trimming stripped 3 bases from V and 2 bases from J, with 8 bases between. The CDR3 sequence: CASSQENTYEQYF. DNA for the CDR3: TGCGCCAGCAGCCAGGAGAATACCTACGAGCAGTACTTC.

The chain combines TRBV15 with TRBJ2-1; D tentatively reads TRBD1 or TRBD2 (5 bases each). The germline V and J ends were trimmed by 5 bases and 3 bases, with 17 bases remaining between them. CDR1 is LNHNV, CDR2 YYDKDF, per germline (reference sequence). The CDR3 runs 16 residues. CDR3 sequence: CATSDRDPQLYNEQFF. CDR3 coding DNA: TGTGCCACCAGCGACCGGGACCCCCAGCTCTACAATGAGCAGTTCTTC.

The chain recombines TRBV3-1 with TRBJ2-7; the D gene is possibly TRBD2 (5 bases). Trimming cost V 0 bases and J 5 bases, with 17 bases left between them. From germline, CDR1 is LGHDT and CDR2 YNNKEL (reference sequence). The length of the CDR3 is 16 residues. CDR3 nucleotides: TGTGCCAGCAGCCAAGATCCGCGTCTTGCCGGGAACGAGCAGTACTTC. Translating gives CASSQDPRLAGNEQYF.

This chain connects TRBV9 to TRBJ2-1; maybe TRBD1 (6 bases). The CDR3 runs to 15 residues. Trimming cost V 0 bases and J 4 bases, with 11 bases left between them. CDR1 is SGDLS, CDR2 YYNGEE, per germline. CDR3 in amino acids: CASSVEGDTYNEQFF. CDR3 sequence (DNA): TGTGCCAGCAGCGTAGAGGGGGACACATACAATGAGCAGTTCTTC.

This clonotype turned up a few times. This chain connects TRBV12-3 or TRBV12-4 to TRBJ2-7, with 11 bases aligning to TRBD1. Unmatched junction bases numbered 14, after V lost 5 bases and J lost 5 bases. There are 17 residues in the CDR3. The CDR3 DNA reads TGTGCCAGCAGTATCAGGACAGGGGGCCACCGGGTGGACGAGCAGTACTTC. Translation gives CASSIRTGGHRVDEQYF.

J is TRBJ2-5 and V is TRBV27; the D is unclear. Trimming took 3 bases from V and 0 from J, leaving 8 bases between them. The CDR3 is 14 amino acids. Germline V gives CDR1 MNHEY, CDR2 SMNVEV (reference sequence). The CDR3 DNA reads as TGTGCCAGCAGTTTCCTTAGCAACCAAGAGACCCAGTACTTC. This codes for CASSFLSNQETQYF.

This clonotype has at least ten counts. This rearrangement joins TRBV12-3 or TRBV12-4 to TRBJ2-2, with D unclear. V gave up 6 bases and J gave up 4 bases, with 3 bases separating them. The CDR3 is 11 amino acids. The CDR3 sequence is CASRLTGELFF. The CDR3 nucleotides read TGTGCCAGCAGGCTCACCGGGGAGCTGTTTTTT.

V usage is TRBV28 and J usage is TRBJ1-5; D is ambiguous. Germline V gene data show CDR1 as MDHEN and CDR2 as SYDVKM. The V gene lost 4 bases and the J gene lost 7 bases, with 17 bases spanning the gap. The CDR3 length is 15 residues. The CDR3 DNA reads TGTGCCAGCAGTTCCCTGGGAGGGTTGGACCAGCCCCAGCATTTT. Translating it yields CASSSLGGLDQPQHF.

The chain has TRBV12-3 or TRBV12-4 and TRBJ2-4; D might be TRBD1 (7 bases). The better agreement between TRBJ2-7 and the DNA end casts doubt on the J call. This CDR3 has 17 amino acids. The CDR3 here is CASSLTRQGWTTYEQYF. The CDR3 coding sequence is TGTGCCAGCAGCCTAACCAGACAGGGTTGGACTACCTACGAGCAGTACTTC.

The chain employs TRBV2 and TRBJ1-1, with 7 bases matching TRBD1. The CDR3 contains 14 residues. V lost 1 base to trimming and J lost 11 bases; unmatched junction nucleotides: 10. CDR1 is SNHLY and CDR2 is FYNNEI in the germline V gene. The CDR3 bases are TGTGCCAGCAGTGAAGGTGGGGGACAGAAGGATGCTTTCTTT. This translates into CASSEGGGQKDAFF.

This clonotype occurred a few times. This sequence joins TRBV4-2 and TRBJ2-3, with TRBD2 matching 9 bases. Trimming removed 0 bases from V and 3 bases from J; junction bases left unmatched: 4. Germline V lookup: CDR1 LGHNA, CDR2 YNFKEQ. The CDR3 totals 16 residues. The CDR3 protein is CASSQEGSGGTDTQYF. The CDR3 DNA reads as TGTGCCAGCAGCCAAGAAGGTAGCGGGGGTACAGATACGCAGTATTTT.

This chain joins TRBV20-1 and TRBJ1-2; 8 bases map to TRBD1. Germline CDR1 DFQATT, CDR2 SNEGSKA (reference sequence). Trimming cost V 5 bases and J 4 bases; bases outside gene matches: 15. The CDR3 has 16 residues. The CDR3 DNA sequence: TGCAGTGCTTTTCGACAGGGGCCTATTGGGGGCTATGGCTACACCTTC. Its protein product is CSAFRQGPIGGYGYTF.

This clonotype has a single count. The rearrangement uses TRBV10-3 and TRBJ1-2; no definite D call. The V gene's germline CDR1 is ENHRY and CDR2 SYGVKD. The CDR3 runs to 11 residues. Trimming pared 4 bases from V and 13 bases from J, leaving 13 bases between. The CDR3 protein is CAISGNRKATF. CDR3 DNA: TGTGCCATCAGTGGGAACCGGAAAGCCACCTTC.

This clonotype was seen a handful of times. The gene calls are TRBV4-2 and TRBJ2-5, with TRBD1 as a possible D gene (7 bases). The V end lost 4 bases, the J end lost 2 bases, and 17 bases lay between the germline ends. In germline, CDR1 is LGHNA, CDR2 YNFKEQ. This CDR3 has 16 amino acids. The chain's CDR3 is CASSLVEGAGQETQYF. The DNA for the CDR3 is TGTGCCAGCAGCCTTGTGGAGGGGGCTGGGCAAGAGACCCAGTACTTC.

The genes are TRBV29-1 and TRBJ2-1; 8 nucleotides agree with TRBD1. Germline-derived CDR1 and CDR2 are SQVTM and ANQGSEA. V shed 2 bases, J shed 2 bases, and the junction held 11 bases outside the gene matches. This CDR3 has 17 residues. The CDR3 bases are TGCAGCGTTGAAAGGCCGGCGGACAGGGCCGCCTACAATGAGCAGTTCTTC. It is translated as CSVERPADRAAYNEQFF.

This chain links TRBV20-1 with TRBJ2-7; possibly TRBD2 for D (5 bases). Germline V gene data show CDR1 as DFQATT and CDR2 as SNEGSKA (reference sequence). Trimming removed 4 bases at V and 0 bases at J, with 13 bases between. The CDR3 is 14 residues long. The CDR3 loop reads CSATGLESSYEQYF. CDR3 DNA: TGCAGTGCTACCGGACTCGAGAGCTCCTACGAGCAGTACTTC.

The chain carries TRBV7-2 and TRBJ1-2; a possible D gene is TRBD1 (5 bases). V was trimmed by 3 bases and J by 8 bases, leaving 13 bases between them. The length of the CDR3 is 13 residues. Germline loops: CDR1 SGHTA, CDR2 FQGNSA. The CDR3 protein is CASSFAPGQGYTF. CDR3 coding DNA: TGTGCCAGCAGCTTCGCTCCAGGGCAAGGCTACACCTTC. Full variable domain (outside the CDR3, taken from reference TRBV7-2 and TRBJ1-2): GAGVSQSPSNKVTEKGKDVELRCDPISGHTALYWYRQSLGQGLEFLIYFQGNSAPDKSGLPSDRFSAERTGGSVSTLTIQRTQQEDSAVYLCASSFAPGQGYTFGSGTRLTVV.

The J gene is TRBJ1-2, the V gene TRBV20-1, with 8 bases identical to TRBD1. This CDR3 comprises 15 residues. CDR1 and CDR2 (germline): DFQATT, SNEGSKA (reference sequence). With V trimmed by 3 bases and J by 8 bases, 14 bases remained unmatched. The CDR3 DNA sequence: TGCAGTGCTAGCTTTAAGCGGACAGGGAATGTGGGCTACACCTTC. Translating gives CSASFKRTGNVGYTF.

The genes are TRBV2 and TRBJ2-5, with 7 bases aligning to TRBD1. The CDR3 covers 13 residues. CDR1 is SNHLY and CDR2 is FYNNEI in the germline V gene. Germline trimming cut 6 bases from V and 5 bases from J; bases unmatched to any gene: 6. The CDR3 spells CASRVQGSETQYF. CDR3 DNA sequence: TGTGCCAGCAGAGTACAGGGGTCGGAGACCCAGTACTTC. The whole variable domain, remainder taken from reference TRBV2 and TRBJ2-5, is EPEVTQTPSHQVTQMGQEVILRCVPISNHLYFYWYRQILGQKVEFLVSFYNNEISEKSEIFDDQFSVERPDGSNFTLKIRSTKLEDSAMYFCASRVQGSETQYFGPGTRLLVL.

This clonotype came up a few times. V usage is TRBV7-8 and J usage is TRBJ1-4; D is unclear. Per germline, CDR1 SGHVS and CDR2 FQNEAQ. The CDR3 contains 16 residues. The V end lost 0 bases, the J end lost 0 bases, and 8 bases lay between the germline ends. CDR3 protein: CASSLALGTTNEKLFF. CDR3 nucleotide sequence: TGTGCCAGCAGCTTAGCTTTAGGTACAACTAATGAAAAACTGTTTTTT.

The CDR3 sequence: CSARDDRVWTDTQYF. The CDR3, as DNA: TGCAGTGCTAGAGATGACAGGGTATGGACAGATACGCAGTATTTT. V gene TRBV20-1 combines with J gene TRBJ2-3; TRBD1 matches at 7 bases. Germline V CDR1 and CDR2: DFQATT, SNEGSKA (reference sequence). The length of the CDR3 is 15 residues. V dropped 0 bases and J dropped 3; count of bases not matched to a gene: 6.

DNA of the CDR3: TGCGCCAGCAGCTTGAGGACCGAAGGGACTAGCAGCAGAGGCACGCAGTATTTT. Translating it yields CASSLRTEGTSSRGTQYF. The gene calls are TRBV5-1 and TRBJ2-3; 9 bases agree with TRBD2. The CDR3 has 18 residues. Germline loops: CDR1 SGHRS, CDR2 YFSETQ. Germline trimming cut 1 base from V and 9 bases from J; bases unmatched to any gene: 18.

This clonotype was detected a few times. This sequence joins TRBV7-3 and TRBJ2-1; TRBD2 matches at 12 bases. Losses at the gene ends were 5 bases for V and 7 bases for J; bases not matched to a gene: 9. The V gene's germline CDR1 is SGHTA and CDR2 FQGTGA. CDR3 length equals 16 residues. CDR3 protein: CASSLAGGSFLNEQFF. The CDR3 bases are TGTGCCAGCAGCCTAGCGGGGGGGTCTTTTTTGAATGAGCAGTTCTTC. Full variable domain (rest looked up from reference TRBV7-3 and TRBJ2-1): GAGVSQTPSNKVTEKGKYVELRCDPISGHTALYWYRQSLGQGPEFLIYFQGTGAADDSGLPNDRFFAVRPEGSVSTLKIQRTERGDSAVYLCASSLAGGSFLNEQFFGPGTRLTVL.

The gene calls are TRBV3-1 and TRBJ2-2; a weak D match, TRBD2 (5 bases). CDR1 and CDR2 from the germline V gene are LGHDT and YNNKEL (reference sequence). CDR3 length equals 17 residues. V lost 0 bases and J lost 4, with 15 bases in between. The CDR3 DNA is TGTGCCAGCAGCCAAGAACTAGGGCGCGAGGGCACCGGGGAGCTGTTTTTT. Translation: CASSQELGREGTGELFF.

Concerning this clonotype: A much larger clone differs by one base, so this may be a read error. The rearrangement joins TRBV6-1 to TRBJ2-5, with D perhaps TRBD2 (6 bases). The CDR3 spans 13 residues. The germline V gene encodes CDR1 MNHNS and CDR2 SASEGT. Trimming left V 7 bases short and J 11 bases short, with 20 bases between. CDR3 protein: CASISGTFDGQYF. CDR3 DNA: TGTGCCAGCATTTCCGGGACTTTTGACGGGCAGTACTTC.

This clonotype was counted a few times. The V gene is TRBV10-3, the J gene TRBJ2-7; no firm D call. The CDR3 is made up of 16 amino acids. Germline CDR1 reads ENHRY; CDR2 reads SYGVKD. The ends were cut back, 6 bases at V and 2 bases at J, with 20 bases in the middle. The CDR3 bases are TGTGCCATCAGCAACCTATACAGTGCTTTTACCTACGAGCAGTACTTC. Translated, it gives CAISNLYSAFTYEQYF.

The V call is TRBV10-3, the J call TRBJ2-7; the match to TRBD2 covers 12 bases. The J call is uncertain, as TRBJ2-5 better fits the DNA end. The CDR3 consists of 16 residues. In germline, CDR1 is ENHRY, CDR2 SYGVKD. The CDR3 bases are TGTGCCATCAGTGAAGAGACTAGCGGGGGTATGCGGACCCAGTACTTC. Its protein is CAISEETSGGMRTQYF.

The chain carries TRBV2 and TRBJ1-3; D ambiguous. Germline CDR1 SNHLY, CDR2 FYNNEI. CDR3 length: 19 residues. Trimming left V 2 bases short and J 1 base short, with 21 bases between. The CDR3 protein is CASSERAGSSSRSGNTIYF. CDR3 nucleotide sequence: TGTGCCAGCAGTGAAAGGGCGGGTTCCTCCAGTAGATCTGGAAACACCATATATTTT.